This TCR beta chain derives from a study of blood T cell repertoires in COVID-19. Study at large: Sites in the United States, Italy and Spain provided acute and convalescent COVID-19 samples.

The CDR3 loop spans 15 amino acids. Germline V gene sequence: CDR1 LNHDA, CDR2 SQIVND (reference sequence). The V end was cut by 4 bases, the J end by 4 bases, with 16 bases between. In the original analysis: Quantification of nucleated cells was approximated via reference gene primer amplification. The protocol was immunoSEQ multiplex PCR, while the TCRdb copy is restricted to in-frame clones and leaves out a portion. V, J and clone size derive from that table, while D and trimming were established from the DNA sequence. The repertoire holds 200,000 to 250,000 clones, with over 75% as singletons. Clinical history as reported by participants underpinned cohort assignment. Exposed study participants had met a COVID-19 case within 2 weeks before entry.

J is TRBJ1-1 and V is TRBV19; no definite D call. The clonotype comes from a woman aged 25 to 39 who had been exposed to COVID-19. Input material: PBMCs or T cells enriched from blood (not recorded which). The CDR3 sequence: CASSSGRERGTEAFF. The CDR3, as DNA: TGTGCCAGTAGTAGCGGGAGGGAGCGGGGCACTGAAGCTTTCTTT.